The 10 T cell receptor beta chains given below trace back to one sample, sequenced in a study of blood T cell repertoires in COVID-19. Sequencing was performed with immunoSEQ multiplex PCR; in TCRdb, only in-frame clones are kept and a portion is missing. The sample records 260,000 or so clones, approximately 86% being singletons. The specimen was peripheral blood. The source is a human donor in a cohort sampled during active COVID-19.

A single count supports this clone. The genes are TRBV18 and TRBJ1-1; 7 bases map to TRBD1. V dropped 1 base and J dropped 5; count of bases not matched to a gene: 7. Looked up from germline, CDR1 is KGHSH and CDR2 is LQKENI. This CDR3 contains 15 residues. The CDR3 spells CASSPRDRVNTEAFF. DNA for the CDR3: TGTGCCAGCTCACCACGTGACAGGGTAAATACTGAAGCTTTCTTT.

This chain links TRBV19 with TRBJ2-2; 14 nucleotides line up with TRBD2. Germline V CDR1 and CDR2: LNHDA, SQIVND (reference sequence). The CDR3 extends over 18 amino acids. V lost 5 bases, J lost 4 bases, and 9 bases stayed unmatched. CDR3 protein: CASSPLWTSGRSTGELFF. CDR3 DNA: TGTGCCAGTAGTCCCTTATGGACTAGCGGGAGGAGCACCGGGGAGCTGTTTTTT.

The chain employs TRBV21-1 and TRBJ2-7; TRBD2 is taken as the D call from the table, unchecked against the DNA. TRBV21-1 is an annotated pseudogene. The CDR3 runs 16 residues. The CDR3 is CASSKEASGRSGEQYF. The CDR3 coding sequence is TGTGCCAGCAGCAAAGAGGCTAGCGGGAGAAGTGGGGAGCAGTACTTC.

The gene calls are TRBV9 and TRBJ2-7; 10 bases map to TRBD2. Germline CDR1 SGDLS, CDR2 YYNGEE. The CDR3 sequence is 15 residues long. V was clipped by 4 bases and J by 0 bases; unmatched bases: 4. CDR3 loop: CASSPRTSGSYEQYF. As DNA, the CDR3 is TGTGCCAGCAGCCCAAGGACTAGCGGCTCCTACGAGCAGTACTTC.

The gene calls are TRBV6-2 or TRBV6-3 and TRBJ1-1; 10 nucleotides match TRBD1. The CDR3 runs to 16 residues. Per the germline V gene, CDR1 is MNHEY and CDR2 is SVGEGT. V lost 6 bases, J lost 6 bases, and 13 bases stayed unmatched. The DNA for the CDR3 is TGTGCCAGCAGCCACTTAGTGGGACAGGGGTTACCTGAAGCTTTCTTT. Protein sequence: CASSHLVGQGLPEAFF.

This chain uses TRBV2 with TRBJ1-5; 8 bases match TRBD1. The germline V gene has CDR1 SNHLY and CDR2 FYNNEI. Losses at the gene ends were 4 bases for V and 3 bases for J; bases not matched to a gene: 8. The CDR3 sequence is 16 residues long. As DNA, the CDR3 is TGTGCCAGCAGTGGGTTTGGGGACAGGATCAATCAGCCCCAGCATTTT. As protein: CASSGFGDRINQPQHF.

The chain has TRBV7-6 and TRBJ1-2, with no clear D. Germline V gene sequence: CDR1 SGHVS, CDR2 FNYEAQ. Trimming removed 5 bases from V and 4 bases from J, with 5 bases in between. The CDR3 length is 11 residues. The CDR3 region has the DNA TGTGCCAGCAGCAACACCTATGGCTACACCTTC. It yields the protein CASSNTYGYTF.

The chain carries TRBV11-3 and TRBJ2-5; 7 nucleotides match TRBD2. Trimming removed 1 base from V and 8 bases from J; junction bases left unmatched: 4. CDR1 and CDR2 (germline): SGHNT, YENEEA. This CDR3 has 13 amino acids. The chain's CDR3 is CASSLAGGPTQYF. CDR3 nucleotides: TGTGCCAGCAGCTTAGCGGGGGGTCCAACCCAGTACTTC.

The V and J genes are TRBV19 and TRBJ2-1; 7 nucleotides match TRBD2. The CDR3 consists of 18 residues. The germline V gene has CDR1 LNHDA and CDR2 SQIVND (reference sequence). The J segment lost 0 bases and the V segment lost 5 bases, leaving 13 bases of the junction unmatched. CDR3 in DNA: TGTGCCAGTAGTCGGCGGGAGTCCCTTCGGAGCTCCTACAATGAGCAGTTCTTC. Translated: CASSRRESLRSSYNEQFF.

CDR3 bases: TGTGCCTCATTACAGGGCGTTGGGACTGAAGCTTTCTTT. It codes for CASLQGVGTEAFF. The chain recombines TRBV30 with TRBJ1-1, with D possibly matching TRBD1 (6 bases). CDR3 size: 13 residues. Deletions cut 7 bases from V and 5 bases from J, with 17 bases between. CDR1 and CDR2 (germline): GTSNPN, SVGIG (reference sequence).